This T cell receptor beta chain was profiled in a study of shared clonotypes between healthy human individuals. The CDR3 runs to 12 residues. The germline CDR1 and CDR2 sequences are ENHRY and SYGVKD. The V end lost 4 bases, the J end lost 8 bases, and 6 bases lay between the germline ends. CD45RA-negative memory and CD45RA+ naive subsets were split from the CD4+ cells. Original handling: For the immunoSEQ data, sequences were junction-only without quality scores, so filtering differed. Measured with immunoSEQ multiplex PCR; TCRdb has only the in-frame clones, and not every one. V, J and clone size are taken as reported in that table, and D and trimming were inferred from the DNA itself. The table has around 2.1 million clones, approximately 95% seen once. This clone was observed a handful of times.

The chain is built from TRBV10-3 and TRBJ1-6; TRBD1 might be the D (5 bases). Source material: naive CD4+ T cells sorted from blood. Subset given: CD45RA+ positively selected. The TCR comes from a man in his late teens or twenties in good health. The CDR3 region is CAISAGDSPLHF. CDR3 in DNA: TGTGCCATCAGTGCGGGGGATTCACCCCTCCACTTT.